This T cell receptor (beta chain) was recorded in a study of shared clonotypes between healthy human individuals. TCRdb's copy holds only in-frame clones and misses some; the assay was immunoSEQ multiplex PCR. The sample records around 1,100,000 clones, approximately 77% being singletons. This clone appeared once. The receptor comes from a young man in good health. Some clones in this sample may be carry-over from other donors' samples. The sequencing input was memory CD4+ T cells from PBMCs. Subset of the sample: CD45RA-negative fraction.

Written as DNA, the CDR3 is TGTGCCAGCAGTCCTCATGGACAGGGCTCCAGCTCCTACAATGAGCAGTTCTTC. Translated: CASSPHGQGSSSYNEQFF. This chain joins TRBV5-4 and TRBJ2-1, with TRBD1 matching 8 bases. V was clipped by 5 bases and J by 0 bases; unmatched bases: 13. The CDR3 is made up of 18 amino acids. Germline values: CDR1 SGHNT, CDR2 YYREEE (reference sequence).